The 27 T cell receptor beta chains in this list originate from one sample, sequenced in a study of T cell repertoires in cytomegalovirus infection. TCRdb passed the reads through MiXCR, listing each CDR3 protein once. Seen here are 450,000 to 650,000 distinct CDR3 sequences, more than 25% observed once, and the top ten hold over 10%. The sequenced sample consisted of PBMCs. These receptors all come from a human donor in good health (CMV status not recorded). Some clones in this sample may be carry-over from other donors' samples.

The CDR3 nucleotides are TGCAGTGCTAGAGAAGCTAGCGGGAGACCCAATGAGCAGTTCTTC. This gives the protein CSAREASGRPNEQFF. The chain employs TRBV20-1 and TRBJ2-1, with TRBD2 matching 10 bases. The V gene end was trimmed by 0 bases and the J gene end by 6 bases; junction bases not matched to a gene: 5. The CDR3 consists of 15 residues. Germline-derived CDR1 and CDR2 are DFQATT and SNEGSKA (reference sequence).

The CDR3 DNA reads as TGTGCCACCAGTGCCGGGGACATCCCCGGTCGGCCCCAGCATTTT. Amino acid sequence: CATSAGDIPGRPQHF. This sequence joins TRBV24-1 and TRBJ1-5; D may be TRBD1 (6 bases). CDR1 and CDR2 (germline): KGHDR, SFDVKD. The CDR3 has 15 amino acids. Trimming pared 5 bases from V and 9 bases from J, leaving 19 bases between.

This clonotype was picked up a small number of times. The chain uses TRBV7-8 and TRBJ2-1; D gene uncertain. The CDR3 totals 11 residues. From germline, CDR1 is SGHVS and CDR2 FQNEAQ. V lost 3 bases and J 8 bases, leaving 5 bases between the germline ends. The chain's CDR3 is CASSFVDEQFF. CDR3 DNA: TGTGCCAGCAGCTTCGTGGATGAGCAGTTCTTC.

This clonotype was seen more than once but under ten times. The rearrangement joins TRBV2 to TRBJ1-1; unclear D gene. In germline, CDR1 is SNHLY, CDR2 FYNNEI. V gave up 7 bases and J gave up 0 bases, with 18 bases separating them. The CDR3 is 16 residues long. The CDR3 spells CASKDGLTLMNTEAFF. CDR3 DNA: TGTGCCAGCAAGGACGGGCTTACCCTCATGAACACTGAAGCTTTCTTT.

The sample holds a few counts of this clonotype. DNA of the CDR3: TGTGCCAGCAGTTTATTGTCAGGGGATGAGGGGGAGCTGTTTTTT. Protein sequence: CASSLLSGDEGELFF. The gene calls are TRBV27 and TRBJ2-2; tentative D call: TRBD1 (6 bases). This CDR3 comprises 15 residues. V gave up 1 base and J gave up 8 bases, with 14 bases separating them. The germline V gene encodes CDR1 MNHEY and CDR2 SMNVEV (reference sequence).

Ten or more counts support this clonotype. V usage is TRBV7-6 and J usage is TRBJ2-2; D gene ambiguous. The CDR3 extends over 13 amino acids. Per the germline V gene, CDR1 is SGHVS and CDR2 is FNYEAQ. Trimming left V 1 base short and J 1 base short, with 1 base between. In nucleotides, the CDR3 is TGTGCCAGCAGCTTAGGGAACACCGGGGAGCTGTTTTTT. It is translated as CASSLGNTGELFF.

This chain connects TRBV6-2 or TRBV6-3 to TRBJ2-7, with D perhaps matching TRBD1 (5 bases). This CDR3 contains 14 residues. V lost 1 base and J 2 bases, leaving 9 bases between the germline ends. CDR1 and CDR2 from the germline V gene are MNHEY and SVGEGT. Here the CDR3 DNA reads TGTGCCAGCAGTTACTACGCAGGGACCTACGAGCAGTACGTC. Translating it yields CASSYYAGTYEQYV.

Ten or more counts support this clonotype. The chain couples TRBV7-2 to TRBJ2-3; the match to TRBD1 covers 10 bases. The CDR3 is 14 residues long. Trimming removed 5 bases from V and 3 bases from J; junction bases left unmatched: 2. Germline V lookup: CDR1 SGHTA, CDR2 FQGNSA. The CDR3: CASSMGQGTDTQYF. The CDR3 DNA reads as TGTGCCAGCAGCATGGGACAGGGGACAGATACGCAGTATTTT.

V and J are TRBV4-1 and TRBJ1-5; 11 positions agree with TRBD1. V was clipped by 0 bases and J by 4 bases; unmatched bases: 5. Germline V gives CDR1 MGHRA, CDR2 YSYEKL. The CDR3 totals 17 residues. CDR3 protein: CASSQEAGTGGNQPQHF. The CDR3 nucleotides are TGCGCCAGCAGCCAAGAAGCCGGGACAGGGGGGAATCAGCCCCAGCATTTT.

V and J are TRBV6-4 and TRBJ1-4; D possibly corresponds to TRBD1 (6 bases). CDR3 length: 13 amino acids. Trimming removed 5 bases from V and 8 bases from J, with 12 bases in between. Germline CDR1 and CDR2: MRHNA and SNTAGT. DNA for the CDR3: TGTGCCAGCAGTAGACAGGCTGGCGAAAAACTGTTTTTT. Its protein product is CASSRQAGEKLFF.

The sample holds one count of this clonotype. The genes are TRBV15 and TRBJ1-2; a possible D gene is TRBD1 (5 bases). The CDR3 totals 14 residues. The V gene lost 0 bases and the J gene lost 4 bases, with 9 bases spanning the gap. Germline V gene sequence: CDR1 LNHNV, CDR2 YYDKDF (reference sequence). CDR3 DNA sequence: TGTGCCACCAGCAGAGATGTTGACAGCTATGGCTACACCTTC. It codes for CATSRDVDSYGYTF.

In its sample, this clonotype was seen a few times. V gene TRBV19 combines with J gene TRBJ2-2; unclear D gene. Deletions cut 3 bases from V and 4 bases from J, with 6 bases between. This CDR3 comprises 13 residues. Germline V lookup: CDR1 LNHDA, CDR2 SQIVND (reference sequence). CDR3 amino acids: CASSIFGTGELFF. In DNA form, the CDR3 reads TGTGCCAGTAGTATTTTTGGCACCGGGGAGCTGTTTTTT.

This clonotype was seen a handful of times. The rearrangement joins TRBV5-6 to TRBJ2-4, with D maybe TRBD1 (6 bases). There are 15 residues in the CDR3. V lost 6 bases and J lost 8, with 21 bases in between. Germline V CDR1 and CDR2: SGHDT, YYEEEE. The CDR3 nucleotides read TGTGCCAGCAAAACCCGGGACACGAAAAGGCACATTCAGTACTTC. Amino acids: CASKTRDTKRHIQYF.

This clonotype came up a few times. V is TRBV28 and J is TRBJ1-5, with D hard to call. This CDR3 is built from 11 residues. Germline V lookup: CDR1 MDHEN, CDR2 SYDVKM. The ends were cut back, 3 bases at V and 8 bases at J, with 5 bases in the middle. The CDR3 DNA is TGTGCCAGCAGTTTCCGGGAGCCCCAGCATTTT. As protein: CASSFREPQHF.

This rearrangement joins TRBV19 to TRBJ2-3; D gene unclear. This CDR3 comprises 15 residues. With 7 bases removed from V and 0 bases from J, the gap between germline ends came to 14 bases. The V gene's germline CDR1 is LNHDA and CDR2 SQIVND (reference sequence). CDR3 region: CASTPVAASTDTQYF. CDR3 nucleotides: TGTGCCAGTACCCCCGTTGCAGCTAGCACAGATACGCAGTATTTT.

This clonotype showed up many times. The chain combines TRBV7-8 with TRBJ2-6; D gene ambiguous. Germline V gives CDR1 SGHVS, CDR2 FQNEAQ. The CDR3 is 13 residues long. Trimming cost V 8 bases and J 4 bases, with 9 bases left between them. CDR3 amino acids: CASGALGANVLTF. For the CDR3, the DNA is TGTGCCAGCGGCGCCCTAGGGGCCAACGTCCTGACTTTC.

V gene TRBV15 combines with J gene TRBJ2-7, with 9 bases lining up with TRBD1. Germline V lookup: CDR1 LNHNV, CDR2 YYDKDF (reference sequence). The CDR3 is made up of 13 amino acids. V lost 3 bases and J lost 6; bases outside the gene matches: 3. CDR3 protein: CATSRDRGREQYV. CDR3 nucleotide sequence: TGTGCCACCAGCAGGGACAGGGGCCGCGAGCAGTACGTC.

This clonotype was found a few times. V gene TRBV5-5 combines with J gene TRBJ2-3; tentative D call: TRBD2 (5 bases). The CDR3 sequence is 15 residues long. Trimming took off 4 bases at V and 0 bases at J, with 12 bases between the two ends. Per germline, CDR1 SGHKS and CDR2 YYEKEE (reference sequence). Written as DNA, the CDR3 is TGTGCCAGCAGCGGGGAGCAGCGGAGCACAGATACGCAGTATTTT. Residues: CASSGEQRSTDTQYF.

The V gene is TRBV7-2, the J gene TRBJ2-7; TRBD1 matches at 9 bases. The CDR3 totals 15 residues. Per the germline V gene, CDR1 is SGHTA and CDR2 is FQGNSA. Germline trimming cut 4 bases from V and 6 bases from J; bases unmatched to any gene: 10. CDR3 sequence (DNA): TGTGCCAGCAGCTCCGCGGGACAGGGTATCTGCGAGCAGTACGTC. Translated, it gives CASSSAGQGICEQYV.

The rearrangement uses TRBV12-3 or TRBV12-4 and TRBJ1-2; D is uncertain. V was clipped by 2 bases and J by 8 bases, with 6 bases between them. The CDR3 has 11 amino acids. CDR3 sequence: CASSLSVGYTF. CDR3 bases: TGTGCCAGCAGTTTATCTGTAGGCTACACCTTC.

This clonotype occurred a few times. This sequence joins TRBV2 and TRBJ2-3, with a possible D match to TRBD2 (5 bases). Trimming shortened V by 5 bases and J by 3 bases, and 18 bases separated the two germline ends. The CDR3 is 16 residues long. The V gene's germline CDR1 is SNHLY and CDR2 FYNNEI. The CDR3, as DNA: TGTGCCAGCAGTCCGACCCGGGCCACGGGGACAGATACGCAGTATTTT. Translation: CASSPTRATGTDTQYF.

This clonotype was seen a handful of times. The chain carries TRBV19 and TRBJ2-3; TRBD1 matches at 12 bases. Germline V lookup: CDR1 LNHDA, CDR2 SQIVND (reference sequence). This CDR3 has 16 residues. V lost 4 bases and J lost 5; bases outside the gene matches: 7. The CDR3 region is CASSRSGTGGIDTQYF. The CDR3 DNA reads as TGTGCCAGTAGTAGGTCCGGGACAGGGGGCATAGATACGCAGTATTTT.

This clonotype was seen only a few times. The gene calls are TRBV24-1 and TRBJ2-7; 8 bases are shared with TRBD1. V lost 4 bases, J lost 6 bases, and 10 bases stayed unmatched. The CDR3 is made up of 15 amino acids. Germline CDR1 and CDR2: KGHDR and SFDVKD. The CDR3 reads CATSDPGGVSAEQYF. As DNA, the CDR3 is TGTGCCACCAGTGACCCAGGGGGCGTTAGCGCCGAGCAGTACTTC.

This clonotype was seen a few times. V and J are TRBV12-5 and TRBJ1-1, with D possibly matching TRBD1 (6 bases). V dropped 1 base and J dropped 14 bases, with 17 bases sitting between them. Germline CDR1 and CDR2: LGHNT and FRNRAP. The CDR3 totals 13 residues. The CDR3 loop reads CASGLGQTGIPFF. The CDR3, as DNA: TGTGCTAGTGGTTTGGGGCAAACAGGGATTCCGTTCTTT. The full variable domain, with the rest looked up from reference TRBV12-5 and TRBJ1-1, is DARVTQTPRHKVTEMGQEVTMRCQPILGHNTVFWYRQTMMQGLELLAYFRNRAPLDDSGMPKDRFSAEMPDATLATLKIQPSEPRDSAVYFCASGLGQTGIPFFGQGTRLTVV.

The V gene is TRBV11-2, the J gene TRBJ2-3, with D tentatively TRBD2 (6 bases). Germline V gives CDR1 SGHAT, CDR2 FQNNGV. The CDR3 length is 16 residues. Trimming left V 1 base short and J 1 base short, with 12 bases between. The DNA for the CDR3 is TGTGCCAGCAGCTTAGGGCGGGGCCCCGGCACAGATACGCAGTATTTT. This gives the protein CASSLGRGPGTDTQYF.

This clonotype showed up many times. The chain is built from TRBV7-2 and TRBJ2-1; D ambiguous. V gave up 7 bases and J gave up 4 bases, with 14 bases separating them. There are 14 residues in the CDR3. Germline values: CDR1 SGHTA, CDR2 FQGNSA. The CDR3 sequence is CASISGPEYNEQFF. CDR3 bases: TGTGCCAGCATATCTGGACCCGAGTACAATGAGCAGTTCTTC.

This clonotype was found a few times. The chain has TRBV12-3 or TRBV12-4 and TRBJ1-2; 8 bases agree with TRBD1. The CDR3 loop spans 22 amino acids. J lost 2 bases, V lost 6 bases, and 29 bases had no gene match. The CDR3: CASSPLPGFGQGTSWHNYGYTF. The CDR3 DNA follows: TGTGCCAGCAGCCCCCTTCCTGGGTTCGGACAGGGTACTTCCTGGCACAACTATGGCTACACCTTC.